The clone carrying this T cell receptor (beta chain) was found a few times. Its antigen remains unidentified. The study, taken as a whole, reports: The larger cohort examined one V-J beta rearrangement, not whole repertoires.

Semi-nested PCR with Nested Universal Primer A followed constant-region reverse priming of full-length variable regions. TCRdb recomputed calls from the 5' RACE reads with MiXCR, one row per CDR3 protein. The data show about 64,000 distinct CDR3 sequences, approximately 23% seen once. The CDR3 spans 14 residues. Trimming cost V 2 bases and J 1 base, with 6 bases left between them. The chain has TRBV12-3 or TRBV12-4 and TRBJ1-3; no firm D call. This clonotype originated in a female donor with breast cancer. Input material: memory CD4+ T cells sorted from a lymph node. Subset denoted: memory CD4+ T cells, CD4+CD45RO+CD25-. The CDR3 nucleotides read TGTGCCAGCAGTTTATACAATTCTGGAAACACCATATATTTT. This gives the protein CASSLYNSGNTIYF.